This T cell receptor (beta chain) is from a study of technical replicates of blood from a few donors. Libraries were prepared by immunoSEQ multiplex PCR; TCRdb keeps only in-frame clonotypes and omits some of them. The sample holds tens of thousands of clones, roughly 95% seen once. Germline V CDR1 and CDR2: SEHNR, FQNEAQ (reference sequence). The CDR3 runs 13 residues. Trimming removed 1 base from V and 5 bases from J, with 9 bases in between. The V gene is TRBV7-9, the J gene TRBJ2-7; D possibly corresponds to TRBD2 (6 bases). Sequenced input: T cells isolated from PBMCs. The sequence was obtained from a human donor in good health. The CDR3, as DNA: TGTGCCAGCAGCTTAGACGGGAGCGACGAGCAGTACTTC. Protein product: CASSLDGSDEQYF.